These 8 T cell receptor beta chains share one sample of origin, sequenced in a study of blood T cell repertoires in COVID-19. Sequenced by immunoSEQ multiplex PCR; TCRdb stores in-frame clones only, minus some. The sample gives more than 200,000 clones, roughly 84% of which show up once; about 1.4% is in the top ten. The sample taken for sequencing was peripheral blood. These receptors were obtained from a woman aged 40 to 50 who had recovered from COVID-19.

V usage is TRBV10-2 and J usage is TRBJ1-5, with D possibly matching TRBD1 (6 bases). The CDR3 consists of 13 residues. Germline lookup yields CDR1 WSHSY and CDR2 SAAADI. Trimming shortened V by 5 bases and J by 6 bases, and 11 bases separated the two germline ends. CDR3 protein: CASSWGLSQPQHF. The CDR3 nucleotides are TGCGCCAGCAGTTGGGGGCTGAGTCAGCCCCAGCATTTT.

This sequence joins TRBV2 and TRBJ2-1; TRBD2 is a possible D gene (5 bases). The V end lost 8 bases, the J end lost 5 bases, and 16 bases lay between the germline ends. Germline CDR1 reads SNHLY; CDR2 reads FYNNEI. The CDR3 consists of 14 residues. In nucleotides, the CDR3 is TGTGCCAGCCTCCAGAGGGCACTGGACAATGAGCAGTTCTTC. The encoded protein is CASLQRALDNEQFF.

This clone was detected once. The CDR3 protein is CASSFSIQETQYF. The CDR3 nucleotides are TGTGCCAGCAGTTTCTCTATCCAAGAGACCCAGTACTTC. V usage is TRBV27 and J usage is TRBJ2-5; no reliable D call. Germline-derived CDR1 and CDR2 are MNHEY and SMNVEV (reference sequence). The V and J ends lost 3 bases and 1 base respectively, with 6 bases between them. The CDR3 runs to 13 residues.

This chain connects TRBV9 to TRBJ2-2; D possibly corresponds to TRBD1 (5 bases). The CDR3 has 14 amino acids. Trimming shortened V by 2 bases and J by 5 bases, and 10 bases separated the two germline ends. Per germline, CDR1 SGDLS and CDR2 YYNGEE. CDR3 in DNA: TGTGCCAGCAGCGTGACAGTACGAACCGGGGAGCTGTTTTTT. Its translation: CASSVTVRTGELFF.

Concerning this clone: In the same sample, other DNA sequences code for this CDR3. The chain couples TRBV9 to TRBJ2-3; D ambiguous. Germline V gene data show CDR1 as SGDLS and CDR2 as YYNGEE. This CDR3 contains 13 residues. Trimming removed 2 bases at V and 1 base at J, with 5 bases between. The CDR3 coding sequence is TGTGCCAGCAGCGTTTTCGGCACAGATACGCAGTATTTT. Encoded protein: CASSVFGTDTQYF.

This chain links TRBV5-1 with TRBJ2-3, with a possible D match to TRBD1 (6 bases). Germline lookup yields CDR1 SGHRS and CDR2 YFSETQ. Trimming removed 4 bases at V and 2 bases at J, with 17 bases between. The CDR3 runs 16 residues. Here the CDR3 reads CASSPFAQGPTDTQYF. As DNA, the CDR3 is TGCGCCAGCAGCCCCTTTGCACAGGGACCCACAGATACGCAGTATTTT. Drawing the rest from reference TRBV5-1 and TRBJ2-3, the complete variable domain is KAGVTQTPRYLIKTRGQQVTLSCSPISGHRSVSWYQQTPGQGLQFLFEYFSETQRNKGNFPGRFSGRQFSNSRSEMNVSTLELGDSALYLCASSPFAQGPTDTQYFGPGTRLTVL.

A single count supports this clone. The V gene is TRBV18, the J gene TRBJ2-5; 7 bases fit TRBD2. Losses at the gene ends were 0 bases for V and 7 bases for J; bases not matched to a gene: 5. CDR3 size: 14 residues. CDR1 is KGHSH, CDR2 LQKENI, per germline. This CDR3 is CASSPPFKRGTQYF. The CDR3 coding sequence is TGTGCCAGCTCACCACCGTTTAAGCGGGGGACCCAGTACTTC. Together with reference TRBV18 and TRBJ2-5, the CDR3 gives the full variable domain: NAGVMQNPRHLVRRRGQEARLRCSPMKGHSHVYWYRQLPEEGLKFMVYLQKENIIDESGMPKERFSAEFPKEGPSILRIQQVVRGDSAAYFCASSPPFKRGTQYFGPGTRLLVL.

The chain links TRBV7-2 to TRBJ2-7; TRBD2 aligns across 8 bases. Germline CDR1 is SGHTA and CDR2 is FQGNSA. The V segment lost 4 bases and the J segment 7 bases; nucleotides outside the gene matches: 9. This CDR3 has 14 amino acids. The CDR3 spells CASSSSGGLFEQYF. The CDR3 coding sequence is TGTGCCAGCAGCTCGAGCGGGGGCCTCTTTGAGCAGTACTTC.